This TCR beta chain was sequenced in a study of patients and donors after allogeneic stem cell transplantation. TCRdb independently ran MiXCR on the RT-PCR reads; one entry per CDR3 protein. The sample includes under 200,000 distinct CDR3 sequences, about 32% of them seen just once. This CDR3 region has 15 residues. Germline V lookup: CDR1 SQVTM, CDR2 ANQGSEA. Trimming left V 6 bases short and J 0 bases short, with 17 bases between. The sample was blood, either unsorted or a sorted T cell fraction (not recorded which). V and J are TRBV29-1 and TRBJ2-5; D not resolved. This sequence was found in a human donor who was either an allogeneic HSCT recipient or a stem cell or donor lymphocyte infusion donor (not recorded which). It is not recorded whose cells these are; they may come from a transplant donor. CDR3 in DNA: TGCAGCGTCTCGAAACCTATGGGGTACCAAGAGACCCAGTACTTC. Protein sequence: CSVSKPMGYQETQYF.